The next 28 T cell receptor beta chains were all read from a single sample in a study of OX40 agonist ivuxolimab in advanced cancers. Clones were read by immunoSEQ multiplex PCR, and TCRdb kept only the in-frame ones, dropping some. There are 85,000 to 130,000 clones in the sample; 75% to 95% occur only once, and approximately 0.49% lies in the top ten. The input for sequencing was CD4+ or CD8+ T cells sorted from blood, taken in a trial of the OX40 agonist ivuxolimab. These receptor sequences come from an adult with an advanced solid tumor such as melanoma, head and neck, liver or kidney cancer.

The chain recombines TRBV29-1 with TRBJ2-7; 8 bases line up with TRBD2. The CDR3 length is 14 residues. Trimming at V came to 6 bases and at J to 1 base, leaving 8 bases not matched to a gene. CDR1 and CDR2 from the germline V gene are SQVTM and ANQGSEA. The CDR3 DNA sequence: TGCAGCGTCATGTTAGCGGGGAGTTCCTACGAGCAGTACTTC. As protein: CSVMLAGSSYEQYF.

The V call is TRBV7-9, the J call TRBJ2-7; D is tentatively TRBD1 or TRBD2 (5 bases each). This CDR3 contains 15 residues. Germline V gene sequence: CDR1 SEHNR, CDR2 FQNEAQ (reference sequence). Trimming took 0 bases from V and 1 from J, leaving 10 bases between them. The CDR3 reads CASSLAGTSSYEQYF. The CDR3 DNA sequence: TGTGCCAGCAGCTTAGCGGGGACCTCTTCCTACGAGCAGTACTTC.

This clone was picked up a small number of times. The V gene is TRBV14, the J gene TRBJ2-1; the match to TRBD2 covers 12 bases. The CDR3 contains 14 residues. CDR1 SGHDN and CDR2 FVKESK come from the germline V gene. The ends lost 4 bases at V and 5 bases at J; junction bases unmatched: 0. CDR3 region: CASSPSGGDNEQFF. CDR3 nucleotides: TGTGCCAGCAGCCCTAGCGGGGGGGACAATGAGCAGTTCTTC. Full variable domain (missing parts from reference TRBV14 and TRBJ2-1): EAGVTQFPSHSVIEKGQTVTLRCDPISGHDNLYWYRRVMGKEIKFLLHFVKESKQDESGMPNNRFLAERTGGTYSTLKVQPAELEDSGVYFCASSPSGGDNEQFFGPGTRLTVL.

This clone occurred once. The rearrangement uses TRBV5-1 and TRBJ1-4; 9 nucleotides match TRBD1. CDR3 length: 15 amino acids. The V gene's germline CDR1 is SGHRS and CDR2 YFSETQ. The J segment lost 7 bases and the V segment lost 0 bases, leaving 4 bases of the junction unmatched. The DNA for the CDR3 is TGCGCCAGCAGCTTGGGGACAGGGGTGGGTGAAAAACTGTTTTTT. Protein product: CASSLGTGVGEKLFF.

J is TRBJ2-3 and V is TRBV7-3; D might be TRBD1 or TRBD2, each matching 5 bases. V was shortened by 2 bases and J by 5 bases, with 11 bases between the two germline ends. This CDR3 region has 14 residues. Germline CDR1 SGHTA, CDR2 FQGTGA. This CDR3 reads CASSLGGDEDTQYF. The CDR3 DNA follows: TGTGCCAGCAGCTTAGGGGGTGATGAAGATACGCAGTATTTT.

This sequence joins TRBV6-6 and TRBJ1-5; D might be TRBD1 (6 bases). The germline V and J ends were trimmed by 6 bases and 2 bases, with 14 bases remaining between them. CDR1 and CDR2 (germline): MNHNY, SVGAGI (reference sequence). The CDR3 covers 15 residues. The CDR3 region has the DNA TGTGCCAGCAGCCTCAACAGGGAGGGCAATCAGCCCCAGCATTTT. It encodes CASSLNREGNQPQHF.

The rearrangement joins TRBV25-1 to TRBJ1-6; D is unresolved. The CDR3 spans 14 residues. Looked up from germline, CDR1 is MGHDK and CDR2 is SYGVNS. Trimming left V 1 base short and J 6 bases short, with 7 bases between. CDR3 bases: TGTGCCAGCAGTGAATTTTTTGGTAATTCACCCCTCCACTTT. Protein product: CASSEFFGNSPLHF.

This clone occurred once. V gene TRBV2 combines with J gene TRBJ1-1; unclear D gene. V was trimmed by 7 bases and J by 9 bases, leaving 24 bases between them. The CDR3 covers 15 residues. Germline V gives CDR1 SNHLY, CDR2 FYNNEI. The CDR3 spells CASKIFAGGEAKAFF. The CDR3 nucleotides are TGTGCCAGCAAGATATTTGCAGGTGGCGAGGCGAAAGCTTTCTTT.

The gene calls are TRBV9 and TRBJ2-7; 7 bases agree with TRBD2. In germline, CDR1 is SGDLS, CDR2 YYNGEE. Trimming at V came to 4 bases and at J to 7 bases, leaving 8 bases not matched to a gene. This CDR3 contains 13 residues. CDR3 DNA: TGTGCCAGCAGCCCTCATCTGGGGGGGGAGCAGTACTTC. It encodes CASSPHLGGEQYF.

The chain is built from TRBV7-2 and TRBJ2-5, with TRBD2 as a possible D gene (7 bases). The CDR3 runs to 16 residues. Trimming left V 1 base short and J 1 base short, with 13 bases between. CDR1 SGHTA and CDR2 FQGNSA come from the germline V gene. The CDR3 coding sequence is TGTGCCAGCAGCTTAGGAAGGGGGGGGACCCAAGAGACCCAGTACTTC. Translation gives CASSLGRGGTQETQYF.

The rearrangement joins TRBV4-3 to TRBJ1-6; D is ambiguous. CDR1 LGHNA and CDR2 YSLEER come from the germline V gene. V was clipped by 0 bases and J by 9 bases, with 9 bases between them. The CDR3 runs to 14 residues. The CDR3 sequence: CASSQEEIPSPLHF. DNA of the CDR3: TGCGCCAGCAGCCAAGAGGAAATACCTTCACCCCTCCACTTT.

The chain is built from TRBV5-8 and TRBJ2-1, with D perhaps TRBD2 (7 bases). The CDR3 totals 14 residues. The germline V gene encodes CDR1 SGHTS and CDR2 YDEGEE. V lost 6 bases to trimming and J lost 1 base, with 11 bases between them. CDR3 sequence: CASKGGVSYNEQFF. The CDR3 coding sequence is TGTGCCAGCAAGGGGGGGGTGTCCTACAATGAGCAGTTCTTC.

As DNA, the CDR3 is TGCGCCAGCCGATACAGGGAGAGTATCTACGAGCAGTACTTC. Its translation: CASRYRESIYEQYF. This chain uses TRBV5-1 with TRBJ2-7; TRBD1 might be the D (6 bases). The CDR3 extends over 14 amino acids. The V gene lost 7 bases and the J gene lost 3 bases, with 17 bases spanning the gap. Germline CDR1 reads SGHRS; CDR2 reads YFSETQ.

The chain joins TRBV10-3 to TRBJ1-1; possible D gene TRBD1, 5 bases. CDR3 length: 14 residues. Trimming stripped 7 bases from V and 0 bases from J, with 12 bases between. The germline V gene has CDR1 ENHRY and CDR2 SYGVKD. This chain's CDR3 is CAIMGGSLNTEAFF. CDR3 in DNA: TGTGCCATCATGGGGGGGAGCTTGAACACTGAAGCTTTCTTT.

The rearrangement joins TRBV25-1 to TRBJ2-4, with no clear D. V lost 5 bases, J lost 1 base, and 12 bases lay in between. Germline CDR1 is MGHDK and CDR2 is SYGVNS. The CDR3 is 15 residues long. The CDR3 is CASSQTRLAKNIQYF. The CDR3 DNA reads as TGTGCCAGCAGTCAGACACGGCTGGCCAAAAACATTCAGTACTTC.

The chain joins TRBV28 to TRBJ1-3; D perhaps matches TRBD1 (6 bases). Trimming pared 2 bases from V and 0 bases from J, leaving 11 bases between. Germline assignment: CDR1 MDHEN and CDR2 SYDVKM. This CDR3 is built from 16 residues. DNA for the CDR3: TGTGCCAGCAGTTTAAGTACAGGGCCCTCTGGAAACACCATATATTTT. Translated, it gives CASSLSTGPSGNTIYF.

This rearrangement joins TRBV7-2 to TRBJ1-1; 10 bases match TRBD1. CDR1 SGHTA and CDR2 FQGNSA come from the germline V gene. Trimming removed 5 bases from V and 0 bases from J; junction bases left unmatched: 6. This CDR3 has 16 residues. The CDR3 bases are TGTGCCAGCAGCAGCCGACAGGGGGCCATGAACACTGAAGCTTTCTTT. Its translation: CASSSRQGAMNTEAFF.

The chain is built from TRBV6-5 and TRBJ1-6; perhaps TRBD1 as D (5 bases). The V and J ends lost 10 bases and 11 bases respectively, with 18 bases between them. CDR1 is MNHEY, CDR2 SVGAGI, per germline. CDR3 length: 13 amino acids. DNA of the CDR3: TGTGCCACCTCTGGGACTTTCAGGGCACCCCTCCACTTT. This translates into CATSGTFRAPLHF.

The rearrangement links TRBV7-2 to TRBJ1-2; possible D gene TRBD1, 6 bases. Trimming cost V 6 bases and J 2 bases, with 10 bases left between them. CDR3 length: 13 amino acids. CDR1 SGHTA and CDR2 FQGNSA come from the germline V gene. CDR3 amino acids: CASRFGGNYGYTF. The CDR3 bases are TGTGCCAGCAGGTTTGGGGGCAACTATGGCTACACCTTC.

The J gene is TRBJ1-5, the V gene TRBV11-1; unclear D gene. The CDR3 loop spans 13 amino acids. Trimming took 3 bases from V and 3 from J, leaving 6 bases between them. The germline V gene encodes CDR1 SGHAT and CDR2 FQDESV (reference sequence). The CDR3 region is CASSLGNNQPQHF. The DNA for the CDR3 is TGTGCCAGCAGCTTGGGTAACAATCAGCCCCAGCATTTT.

This chain's CDR3 is CASSQPGSLNEKLFF. CDR3 in DNA: TGTGCCAGCAGTCAGCCGGGATCCCTTAATGAAAAACTGTTTTTT. This sequence joins TRBV28 and TRBJ1-4; D is uncertain. Germline V gene lookup returns CDR1 MDHEN and CDR2 SYDVKM. The CDR3 totals 15 residues. The V end was cut by 5 bases, the J end by 4 bases, with 14 bases between.

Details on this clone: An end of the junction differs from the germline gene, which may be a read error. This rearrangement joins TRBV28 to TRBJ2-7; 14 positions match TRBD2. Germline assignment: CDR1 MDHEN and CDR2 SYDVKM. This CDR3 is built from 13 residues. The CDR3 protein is CASSQGLAGAGSF. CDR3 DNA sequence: TGTGCCAGCAGCCAGGGACTAGCGGGGGCCGGATCGTTC.

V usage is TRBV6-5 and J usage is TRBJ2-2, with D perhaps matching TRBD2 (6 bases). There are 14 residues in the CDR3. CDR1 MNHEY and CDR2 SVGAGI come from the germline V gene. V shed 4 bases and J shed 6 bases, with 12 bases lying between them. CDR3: CASSSGRGAGELFF. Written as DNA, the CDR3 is TGTGCCAGCAGTTCAGGGCGGGGCGCCGGGGAGCTGTTTTTT.

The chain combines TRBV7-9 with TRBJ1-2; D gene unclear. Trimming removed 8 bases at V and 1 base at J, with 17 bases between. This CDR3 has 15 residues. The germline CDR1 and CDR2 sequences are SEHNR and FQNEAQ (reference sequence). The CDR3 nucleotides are TGTGCCAGCCCTTTAGAGGGAGAATTTAACTATGGCTACACCTTC. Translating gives CASPLEGEFNYGYTF.

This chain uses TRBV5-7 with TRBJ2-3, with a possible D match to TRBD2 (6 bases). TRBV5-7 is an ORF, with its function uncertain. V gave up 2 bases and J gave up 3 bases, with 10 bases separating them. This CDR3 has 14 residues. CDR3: CASSFSGVTDTQYF. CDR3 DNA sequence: TGTGCCAGCAGCTTCTCGGGGGTTACAGATACGCAGTATTTT.

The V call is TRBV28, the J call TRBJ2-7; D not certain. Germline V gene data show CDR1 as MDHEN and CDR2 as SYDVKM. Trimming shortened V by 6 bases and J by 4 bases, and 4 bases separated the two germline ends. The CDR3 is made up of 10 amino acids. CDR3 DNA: TGTGCCAGCAGCGAATACGAGCAGTACTTC. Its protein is CASSEYEQYF. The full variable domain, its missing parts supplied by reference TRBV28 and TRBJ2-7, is DVKVTQSSRYLVKRTGEKVFLECVQDMDHENMFWYRQDPGLGLRLIYFSYDVKMKEKGDIPEGYSVSREKKERFSLILESASTNQTSMYLCASSEYEQYFGPGTRLTVT.

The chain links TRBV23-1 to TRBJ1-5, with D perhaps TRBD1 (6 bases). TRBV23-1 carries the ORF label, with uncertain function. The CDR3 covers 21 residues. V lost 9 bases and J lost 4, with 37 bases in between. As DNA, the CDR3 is TGCGCCAGTCTTCCGGGACAACCTCAATCAGCCGCCCTCCCCTTAAATCAGCCCCAGCATTTT. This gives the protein CASLPGQPQSAALPLNQPQHF.

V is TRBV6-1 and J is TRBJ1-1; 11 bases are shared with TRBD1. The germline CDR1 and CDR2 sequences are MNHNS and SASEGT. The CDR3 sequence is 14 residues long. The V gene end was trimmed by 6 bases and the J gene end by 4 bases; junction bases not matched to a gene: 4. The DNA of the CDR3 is TGTGCCAGCAGCCCCGGGACAGGGGGCACTGAAGCTTTCTTT. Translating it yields CASSPGTGGTEAFF.